These 21 T cell receptor beta chains share one sample of origin, sequenced in a study of cytomegalovirus exposure and HLA in healthy donors. The study ran its PCR with 60 Vbeta and 13 Jbeta primers. TCRdb keeps only in-frame clones here, not all; method: immunoSEQ multiplex PCR. This table has around 29,000 clones, 60% to 80% appearing once. The sequenced material came from PBMCs. These receptors all come from a male donor in good health and CMV-seropositive.

V gene TRBV28 combines with J gene TRBJ2-3, with D maybe TRBD2 (6 bases). Trimming stripped 7 bases from V and 2 bases from J, with 19 bases between. Germline V gives CDR1 MDHEN, CDR2 SYDVKM. The CDR3 consists of 16 residues. The CDR3 DNA reads TGTGCCAGCAATAGTAGGGACTCGCCGAACACAGATACGCAGTATTTT. Amino acid sequence: CASNSRDSPNTDTQYF. The whole variable domain, remainder taken from reference TRBV28 and TRBJ2-3, is DVKVTQSSRYLVKRTGEKVFLECVQDMDHENMFWYRQDPGLGLRLIYFSYDVKMKEKGDIPEGYSVSREKKERFSLILESASTNQTSMYLCASNSRDSPNTDTQYFGPGTRLTVL.

The chain links TRBV28 to TRBJ1-1, with no clear D. CDR1 and CDR2 from the germline V gene are MDHEN and SYDVKM. V lost 5 bases to trimming and J lost 5 bases, with 9 bases between them. This CDR3 has 12 residues. The DNA of the CDR3 is TGTGCCAGCAGTCTCGTCGGGACTGAAGCTTTCTTT. Protein product: CASSLVGTEAFF.

This rearrangement joins TRBV7-9 to TRBJ1-4, with D unclear. Trimming pared 4 bases from V and 8 bases from J, leaving 8 bases between. The CDR3 sequence is 12 residues long. CDR1 and CDR2 (germline): SEHNR, FQNEAQ (reference sequence). CDR3 in DNA: TGTGCCAGCAGCTCCGAAGAGGAAAAACTGTTTTTT. Amino acids: CASSSEEEKLFF.

This clone was seen only a few times. The V and J genes are TRBV28 and TRBJ1-1; D not resolved. Germline lookup yields CDR1 MDHEN and CDR2 SYDVKM. The CDR3 covers 14 residues. Deletions cut 8 bases from V and 1 base from J, with 14 bases between. The CDR3 DNA reads TGTGCCAGCCTCGAACCGCCCGGGAACACTGAAGCTTTCTTT. This codes for CASLEPPGNTEAFF. The complete variable domain, with remaining parts taken from reference TRBV28 and TRBJ1-1, reads DVKVTQSSRYLVKRTGEKVFLECVQDMDHENMFWYRQDPGLGLRLIYFSYDVKMKEKGDIPEGYSVSREKKERFSLILESASTNQTSMYLCASLEPPGNTEAFFGQGTRLTVV.

This clone was counted ten times or more. V and J are TRBV5-1 and TRBJ2-2; the match to TRBD2 covers 7 bases. Looked up from germline, CDR1 is SGHRS and CDR2 is YFSETQ. CDR3 length: 14 amino acids. V was pared by 4 bases and J by 7 bases, with 7 bases of the junction left unmatched. The CDR3 loop is CASSAGREGGELFF. In DNA, the CDR3 is TGCGCCAGCAGCGCCGGCAGGGAGGGCGGGGAGCTGTTTTTT.

V usage is TRBV27 and J usage is TRBJ1-4; D possibly corresponds to TRBD1 (6 bases). V shed 0 bases and J shed 5 bases, with 13 bases lying between them. This CDR3 is 16 amino acids long. Germline V lookup: CDR1 MNHEY, CDR2 SMNVEV (reference sequence). The DNA of the CDR3 is TGTGCCAGCAGTTTATCGTCCGGGACACCAAATGAAAAACTGTTTTTT. It encodes CASSLSSGTPNEKLFF.

The chain has TRBV29-1 and TRBJ1-1, with 8 bases lining up with TRBD1. Germline trimming cut 3 bases from V and 5 bases from J; bases unmatched to any gene: 11. The germline V gene encodes CDR1 SQVTM and CDR2 ANQGSEA. The CDR3 is 15 amino acids. CDR3 amino acids: CSVDPPTGAGTEAFF. The CDR3 bases are TGCAGCGTTGACCCCCCGACAGGGGCCGGGACTGAAGCTTTCTTT.

This chain joins TRBV29-1 and TRBJ1-2; TRBD1 might be the D (5 bases). Trimming cost V 0 bases and J 7 bases, with 21 bases left between them. There are 16 residues in the CDR3. Germline assignment: CDR1 SQVTM and CDR2 ANQGSEA. The CDR3 nucleotides are TGCAGCGTTGAAGATCAGTCGGGCGGTAGGAGGGGTGGCTACACCTTC. It encodes CSVEDQSGGRRGGYTF.

The CDR3 DNA sequence: TGCAGCGTTGGCCACCAGGGTACTGAAGCTTTCTTT. It is translated as CSVGHQGTEAFF. The chain links TRBV29-1 to TRBJ1-1, with D possibly TRBD1 on 5 matching bases. CDR1 SQVTM and CDR2 ANQGSEA come from the germline V gene. This CDR3 region has 12 residues. Trimming pared 4 bases from V and 5 bases from J, leaving 11 bases between.

This clone was observed a handful of times. The chain carries TRBV19 and TRBJ1-2; D gene ambiguous. Germline V CDR1 and CDR2: LNHDA, SQIVND (reference sequence). Trimming took off 6 bases at V and 1 base at J, with 24 bases between the two ends. The CDR3 consists of 18 residues. In DNA, the CDR3 is TGTGCCAGTAGCCTCCCGAGCTCTCGGGCGGGGAGTAACTATGGCTACACCTTC. Its translation: CASSLPSSRAGSNYGYTF.

The V and J genes are TRBV19 and TRBJ2-6; 7 bases match TRBD2. CDR3 length equals 17 residues. CDR1 and CDR2 (germline): LNHDA, SQIVND (reference sequence). V was pared by 10 bases and J by 1 base, with 13 bases of the junction left unmatched. The CDR3 bases are TGTGCCACTACGGTCGGGGGGAAGAGGTCTGGGGCCAACGTCCTGACTTTC. This sequence encodes CATTVGGKRSGANVLTF.

V usage is TRBV9 and J usage is TRBJ1-1; 9 bases align to TRBD1. Germline V CDR1 and CDR2: SGDLS, YYNGEE. J was trimmed by 0 bases and V by 0 bases; bases with no gene match: 6. The CDR3 runs to 17 residues. The CDR3 nucleotides are TGTGCCAGCAGCGTAGGCGAACAGGGGGCGATGAACACTGAAGCTTTCTTT. It is translated as CASSVGEQGAMNTEAFF.

This chain links TRBV6-1 with TRBJ2-7; possibly TRBD1 for D (5 bases). V lost 2 bases, J lost 1 base, and 9 bases lay in between. This CDR3 contains 14 residues. Germline CDR1 is MNHNS and CDR2 is SASEGT. In nucleotides, the CDR3 is TGTGCCAGCAGTGAAACAGGCGATTCCTACGAGCAGTACTTC. Translation: CASSETGDSYEQYF.

V gene TRBV9 combines with J gene TRBJ2-1; TRBD1 agrees at 7 bases. Trimming at V came to 4 bases and at J to 4 bases, leaving 11 bases not matched to a gene. Germline V gene lookup returns CDR1 SGDLS and CDR2 YYNGEE. The CDR3 loop spans 16 amino acids. CDR3 in amino acids: CASSLQGTDLYNEQFF. The CDR3 DNA reads TGTGCCAGCAGCCTTCAAGGGACAGATCTGTACAATGAGCAGTTCTTC.

A few counts support this clone. The chain carries TRBV5-1 and TRBJ2-3; 8 bases map to TRBD2. The CDR3 extends over 17 amino acids. Germline CDR1 reads SGHRS; CDR2 reads YFSETQ. Trimming at V came to 4 bases and at J to 0 bases, leaving 10 bases not matched to a gene. CDR3 sequence (DNA): TGCGCCAGCAGCGGGTCGAGCGGGGGAGCTAGCACAGATACGCAGTATTTT. Translation: CASSGSSGGASTDTQYF.

The chain joins TRBV4-1 to TRBJ1-6; D is unresolved. The germline V and J ends were trimmed by 7 bases and 8 bases, with 12 bases remaining between them. The germline CDR1 and CDR2 sequences are MGHRA and YSYEKL. The CDR3 spans 13 residues. CDR3 sequence: CASTLRIDSPLHF. For the CDR3, the DNA is TGCGCCAGCACTTTGAGGATCGATTCACCCCTCCACTTT.

The V gene is TRBV6-1, the J gene TRBJ1-6, with D perhaps matching TRBD1 (5 bases). Germline lookup yields CDR1 MNHNS and CDR2 SASEGT. CDR3 length: 18 amino acids. The V gene lost 4 bases and the J gene lost 0 bases, with 16 bases spanning the gap. The CDR3 loop reads CASSGEGVGSSYNSPLHF. Here the CDR3 DNA reads TGTGCCAGCAGTGGAGAAGGGGTCGGGAGCTCCTATAATTCACCCCTCCACTTT.

The chain employs TRBV7-3 and TRBJ2-5; D remains unclear. V lost 2 bases to trimming and J lost 1 base, with 8 bases between them. Looked up from germline, CDR1 is SGHTA and CDR2 is FQGTGA. This CDR3 region has 14 residues. CDR3 in amino acids: CASSLGPGQETQYF. The CDR3 bases are TGTGCCAGCAGCTTAGGTCCGGGCCAAGAGACCCAGTACTTC.

The gene calls are TRBV7-9 and TRBJ2-2; tentatively, D is TRBD1 (5 bases). The CDR3 length is 14 residues. V was cut by 4 bases and J by 4 bases, with 10 bases left in between. Germline V gives CDR1 SEHNR, CDR2 FQNEAQ (reference sequence). The CDR3 region has the DNA TGTGCCAGCAGCTCGGACACCGTCACCGGGGAGCTGTTTTTT. It encodes CASSSDTVTGELFF. The whole variable domain, remainder taken from reference TRBV7-9 and TRBJ2-2, is DTGVSQNPRHKITKRGQNVTFRCDPISEHNRLYWYRQTLGQGPEFLTYFQNEAQLEKSRLLSDRFSAERPKGSFSTLEIQRTEQGDSAMYLCASSSDTVTGELFFGEGSRLTVL.

The V gene is TRBV5-1, the J gene TRBJ1-2; D remains ambiguous. This CDR3 is 14 amino acids long. The V end was cut by 7 bases, the J end by 3 bases, with 16 bases between. Germline CDR1 SGHRS, CDR2 YFSETQ. Here the CDR3 reads CASGLTPGDYGYTF. In nucleotides, the CDR3 is TGCGCCAGCGGTCTAACCCCAGGTGACTATGGCTACACCTTC.

The rearrangement links TRBV7-3 to TRBJ2-2, with 12 bases that match TRBD2. The CDR3 totals 17 residues. With 0 bases clipped from V and 7 bases from J, the junction kept 6 bases outside the gene matches. Germline V gene sequence: CDR1 SGHTA, CDR2 FQGTGA. Here the CDR3 DNA reads TGTGCCAGCAGCTTAACCATGACTAGCGGGAGTCTCGGGGAGCTGTTTTTT. It yields the protein CASSLTMTSGSLGELFF.